The clone carrying this T cell receptor beta chain was seen a few times. Antigen specificity is unknown. This may come from a read error, since a much larger clone is one base off. The time point: newly diagnosed GD, antithyroid drugs for less than 3 months. Preparation of the TCR library used RNA extracted from PBMCs. This specimen comes from a study of regulatory T cells in long-lasting Graves disease. Study-level findings and limits: TRBV28, TRBJ1-2 and TRBJ2-5 were favored in persistent disease.

Arm-PCR of CDR3 regions and iRepertoire HTBI primers were used to build TCR beta libraries. TCRdb re-analysed the multiplex PCR reads in MiXCR, keeping a single row per CDR3 protein. The sample has 550,000 to 600,000 distinct CDR3 sequences, about 16% seen once. The CDR3 contains 15 residues. Germline CDR1 SGHRS, CDR2 YFSETQ. This same sample was also taken into another study, of T cells in Graves' hyperthyroidism and ophthalmopathy.

This chain connects TRBV5-1 to TRBJ2-1; 7 bases match TRBD2. The origin of this receptor is a man aged 18-30 years with Graves disease. The specimen comprised peripheral blood mononuclear cells (PBMCs), sampled at new diagnosis, from a patient treated with antithyroid drugs. The CDR3 loop reads CGSSPGGGRGGEQFF. CDR3 in DNA: TGCGGCAGCAGCCCCGGAGGCGGGAGAGGAGGGGAGCAGTTCTTC.